This T cell receptor beta chain was found in a study of response to subunit inactivated influenza vaccine. TCRdb re-called the RT-PCR reads through MiXCR, storing one row per CDR3 protein. The sample records around 480,000 distinct CDR3 sequences, 15% to 20% being singletons. The sample holds a few counts of this clonotype. Its matching antigen is unknown. Germline V gene data show CDR1 as SGHTA and CDR2 as FQGNSA. The CDR3 consists of 15 residues. V lost 3 bases and J lost 5, with 17 bases in between. The study's findings and limits: A suggestion made by the authors is that each seasonal influenza vaccination recruits few new T cells.

Sample: CD4+ T cells sorted from PBMCs, taken around 25 months after vaccination. The TCR sequence derives from a man aged 50 to 75 who received an inactivated influenza vaccine. The V call is TRBV7-2, the J call TRBJ2-7; D possibly corresponds to TRBD1 (5 bases). In nucleotides, the CDR3 is TGTGCCAGCAGCTTTCAGGGAATCCTTCGGAACGAGCAGTACTTC. Residues: CASSFQGILRNEQYF.